These 21 T cell receptor beta chains share one sample of origin, sequenced in a study of healthy donors' naive CD4 and CD8 T cells. Each TCR library used 400 to 600 ng of total RNA and a linear amplification protocol. TCRdb reanalysed the reads using MiXCR and keeps one entry per CDR3 protein. This sample yields 150,000 to 200,000 distinct CDR3 sequences, of which over 60% are seen a single time; roughly 2.4% belongs to the top ten. The sequencing input was naive CD4+ and CD8+ T cells sorted from blood, pooled from several donors. The origin of the receptors is a pool of human donors in good health; the sample pools cells from several healthy donors.

About this clonotype itself: The junction and the germline gene differ at one end; a read error may be behind it. The chain uses TRBV5-1 and TRBJ1-1; D is ambiguous. This CDR3 comprises 14 residues. The germline V gene encodes CDR1 SGHRS and CDR2 YFSETQ. The CDR3 loop reads CASSLRNLNTEAFF. In DNA form, the CDR3 reads TGTGCCAGCAGCTTGCGGAATCTGAACACTGAAGCTTTCTTT.

This chain links TRBV27 with TRBJ2-7; 8 bases align to TRBD2. CDR1 is MNHEY and CDR2 is SMNVEV in the germline V gene (reference sequence). The CDR3 totals 15 residues. V shed 4 bases and J 7 bases; nucleotides not matched to a gene: 12. The CDR3, as DNA: TGTGCCAGCAGTTCGCCGATAGCGGGGCTGCTGGAGCAGTACTTC. Residues: CASSSPIAGLLEQYF.

The J gene is TRBJ1-1, the V gene TRBV29-1, with TRBD1 matching over 12 bases. This CDR3 contains 15 residues. J lost 0 bases, V lost 5 bases, and 4 bases had no gene match. Germline V gene data show CDR1 as SQVTM and CDR2 as ANQGSEA. CDR3 residues: CSVTGTGGLNTEAFF. The CDR3 nucleotides read TGCAGCGTTACCGGGACAGGGGGCCTGAACACTGAAGCTTTCTTT. The full variable domain, its missing parts supplied by reference TRBV29-1 and TRBJ1-1, is SAVISQKPSRDICQRGTSLTIQCQVDSQVTMMFWYRQQPGQSLTLIATANQGSEATYESGFVIDKFPISRPNLTFSTLTVSNMSPEDSSIYLCSVTGTGGLNTEAFFGQGTRLTVV.

This chain links TRBV24-1 with TRBJ2-2; TRBD1 matches at 7 bases. The CDR3 totals 16 residues. V was clipped by 4 bases and J by 1 base; unmatched bases: 5. Germline V gene lookup returns CDR1 KGHDR and CDR2 SFDVKD. CDR3 sequence: CATSEYRGLNTGELFF. The CDR3 DNA reads TGTGCCACCAGTGAATACAGGGGCCTGAACACCGGGGAGCTGTTTTTT.

The chain joins TRBV6-5 to TRBJ2-3; weak D call: TRBD2 (5 bases). Trimming left V 5 bases short and J 3 bases short, with 12 bases between. Germline V lookup: CDR1 MNHEY, CDR2 SVGAGI. This CDR3 has 14 residues. The CDR3 region has the DNA TGTGCCAGCAGTCGAGCGAGGGTAACAGATACGCAGTATTTT. It is translated as CASSRARVTDTQYF.

The J gene is TRBJ2-5, the V gene TRBV29-1; 9 bases agree with TRBD1. The V gene end was trimmed by 6 bases and the J gene end by 7 bases; junction bases not matched to a gene: 9. Looked up from germline, CDR1 is SQVTM and CDR2 is ANQGSEA. The CDR3 spans 13 residues. In nucleotides, the CDR3 is TGCAGCGTCGCCGGGACAGGGCACGGGACCCAGTACTTC. Translation: CSVAGTGHGTQYF. Complete variable domain (other parts from reference TRBV29-1 and TRBJ2-5): SAVISQKPSRDICQRGTSLTIQCQVDSQVTMMFWYRQQPGQSLTLIATANQGSEATYESGFVIDKFPISRPNLTFSTLTVSNMSPEDSSIYLCSVAGTGHGTQYFGPGTRLLVL.

This clonotype was found a few times. The J gene is TRBJ1-5, the V gene TRBV6-2 or TRBV6-3; 7 positions agree with TRBD1. CDR1 and CDR2 (germline): MNHEY, SVGEGT. The CDR3 runs to 15 residues. V trimming: 2 bases; J trimming: 7 bases; junction bases outside the gene matches: 8. The CDR3 loop is CASSYLQGSDQPQHF. The CDR3 DNA is TGTGCCAGCAGTTACCTACAGGGGAGTGACCAGCCCCAGCATTTT.

The rearrangement joins TRBV4-1 to TRBJ2-7; tentatively, D is TRBD2 (6 bases). The CDR3 runs 14 residues. Trimming cost V 3 bases and J 4 bases, with 13 bases left between them. CDR1 MGHRA and CDR2 YSYEKL come from the germline V gene. The CDR3 is CASSHPGEGYEQYF. The CDR3 coding sequence is TGCGCCAGCAGCCACCCGGGAGAGGGGTACGAGCAGTACTTC.

In this sample, this clonotype turned up a few times. CDR3 sequence reads: CSAATEPGEEQFF. CDR3 sequence (DNA): TGCAGCGCCGCAACGGAACCGGGGGAGGAGCAGTTCTTC. The chain has TRBV29-1 and TRBJ2-1; D may be TRBD2 (6 bases). Trimming left V 7 bases short and J 10 bases short, with 20 bases between. The CDR3 extends over 13 amino acids. Germline V CDR1 and CDR2: SQVTM, ANQGSEA.

This chain joins TRBV7-2 and TRBJ2-1; D uncertain. CDR3 length equals 14 residues. The V gene's germline CDR1 is SGHTA and CDR2 FQGNSA. Trimming cost V 5 bases and J 1 base, with 9 bases left between them. The CDR3 nucleotides read TGTGCCAGCAGCACGTTCCATTCCTACAATGAGCAGTTCTTC. It yields the protein CASSTFHSYNEQFF.

The V and J genes are TRBV29-1 and TRBJ1-3; 11 bases are shared with TRBD1. The V gene's germline CDR1 is SQVTM and CDR2 ANQGSEA. The CDR3 has 12 residues. The junction had 4 bases not matched to a gene; V was cut back by 7 bases and J by 8 bases. The CDR3 spells CSGGQGADTIYF. The CDR3 nucleotides read TGCAGCGGAGGACAGGGGGCGGACACCATATATTTT.

The V call is TRBV19, the J call TRBJ2-1; maybe TRBD1 (7 bases). Germline CDR1 reads LNHDA; CDR2 reads SQIVND (reference sequence). Trimming took 3 bases from V and 6 from J, leaving 24 bases between them. CDR3 length equals 18 residues. This chain's CDR3 is CASSIYRGLARDANEQFF. The CDR3, as DNA: TGTGCCAGTAGTATTTACAGGGGACTTGCCCGGGACGCCAATGAGCAGTTCTTC.

This rearrangement joins TRBV4-2 to TRBJ1-1; D gene ambiguous. CDR1 is LGHNA and CDR2 is YNFKEQ in the germline V gene. V was cut by 2 bases and J by 0 bases, with 7 bases left in between. This CDR3 is 14 amino acids long. In nucleotides, the CDR3 is TGTGCCAGCAGCCAAACTCGAATGAACACTGAAGCTTTCTTT. Translation: CASSQTRMNTEAFF.

The rearrangement uses TRBV5-1 and TRBJ2-3; D might be TRBD1 or TRBD2, each matching 6 bases. V dropped 6 bases and J dropped 6 bases, with 17 bases sitting between them. The V gene's germline CDR1 is SGHRS and CDR2 YFSETQ. The CDR3 covers 14 residues. The CDR3 spells CASNLGGGADTQYF. In DNA form, the CDR3 reads TGCGCCAGCAACCTGGGGGGCGGTGCCGATACGCAGTATTTT.

V usage is TRBV29-1 and J usage is TRBJ2-7, with D unresolved. Germline assignment: CDR1 SQVTM and CDR2 ANQGSEA. The CDR3 contains 11 residues. V lost 4 bases, J lost 4 bases, and 8 bases lay in between. CDR3 region: CSVGVNYEQYF. CDR3 nucleotides: TGCAGCGTTGGGGTCAATTACGAGCAGTACTTC.

The count of this clonotype is one. This sequence joins TRBV6-5 and TRBJ1-1; D may be TRBD1 (6 bases). Trimming left V 4 bases short and J 7 bases short, with 13 bases between. The CDR3 covers 13 residues. Germline assignment: CDR1 MNHEY and CDR2 SVGAGI. The DNA of the CDR3 is TGTGCCAGCAGTTTTACAGGGTTAGGTGAAGCTTTCTTT. Protein product: CASSFTGLGEAFF.

This clonotype was detected only a few times. The chain recombines TRBV6-2 or TRBV6-3 with TRBJ1-2; no reliable D call. This CDR3 spans 12 amino acids. The V gene's germline CDR1 is MNHEY and CDR2 SVGEGT. With 2 bases removed from V and 8 bases from J, the gap between germline ends came to 9 bases. The CDR3 bases are TGTGCCAGCAGTTACGACGACCGCGGCTACACCTTC. It encodes CASSYDDRGYTF.

The chain combines TRBV29-1 with TRBJ2-7; TRBD2 is a possible D gene (5 bases). Trimming took off 2 bases at V and 6 bases at J, with 17 bases between the two ends. The CDR3 sequence is 14 residues long. From germline, CDR1 is SQVTM and CDR2 ANQGSEA. The CDR3 sequence is CSVEPSEFGGEQYF. CDR3 in DNA: TGCAGCGTTGAACCTTCGGAGTTTGGAGGCGAGCAGTACTTC.

The chain uses TRBV29-1 and TRBJ2-5, with D perhaps TRBD2 (6 bases). The CDR3 contains 17 residues. Germline V CDR1 and CDR2: SQVTM, ANQGSEA. CDR3 sequence: CRSKGTPGRGIQETQYF. The CDR3 nucleotides are TGCAGATCTAAGGGGACCCCGGGACGCGGGATACAAGAGACCCAGTACTTC.

J is TRBJ2-7 and V is TRBV29-1; the D gene could be TRBD1 or TRBD2 (6 bases each). This CDR3 region has 14 residues. Germline V gives CDR1 SQVTM, CDR2 ANQGSEA. The V end lost 8 bases, the J end lost 5 bases, and 22 bases lay between the germline ends. The CDR3, as DNA: TGCAGCATCGGAGGGACACAGGGCACCCACGAGCAGTACTTC. The encoded protein is CSIGGTQGTHEQYF.

This clonotype was picked up a small number of times. The chain links TRBV19 to TRBJ1-5; no firm D call. The germline V gene encodes CDR1 LNHDA and CDR2 SQIVND (reference sequence). The V end was cut by 7 bases, the J end by 0 bases, with 4 bases between. The CDR3 runs 12 residues. The CDR3 loop is CASKGSNQPQHF. The CDR3 coding sequence is TGTGCCAGTAAGGGTAGCAATCAGCCCCAGCATTTT.